This is a list of T cell receptor beta chains from one sample in a study of shared clonotypes between healthy human individuals. The assay was immunoSEQ multiplex PCR, and TCRdb's table has in-frame clones only and misses some. The repertoire has over 2 million clones, 90% to 95% of them found once; the top ten carry under 0.15%. Sample: naive CD4+ T cells sorted from blood. These receptors originate from a man aged 18 to 30 in good health. CDR3s include the opening cysteine and the closing phenylalanine or tryptophan. The order of the fields is V gene, D gene, clone size, J gene, CDR3 DNA, CDR3 protein. A D gene is named only where the DNA matches it firmly. Not every row has a clone size; where given, it reads once, few, many or a size class.

>TRBV6-1|TRBD1|-|TRBJ1-4
TGTGCCAGCAGTGAAAGGGGACAGCAAGAAAAACTGTTTTTT
CASSERGQQEKLFF
>TRBV9|TRBD1|-|TRBJ2-2
TGTGCCAGCAGCGAAACAGGGGCCCCGAACACCGGGGAGCTGTTTTTT
CASSETGAPNTGELFF
>TRBV4-1|TRBD2|-|TRBJ2-1
TGCGCCAGCAGCAAAGGTAGCGGGAGGTTCGCCTACAATGAGCAGTTCTTC
CASSKGSGRFAYNEQFF
>TRBV5-6|TRBD1|-|TRBJ1-3
TGTGCCAGCAGCTTAAAGACAGGGTCCAGAAACACCATATATTTT
CASSLKTGSRNTIYF
>TRBV28|-|-|TRBJ1-3
TGTGCCACCAGTTTAACGGGTAGCTCTGGAAACACCATATATTTT
CATSLTGSSGNTIYF
>TRBV7-9|-|few|TRBJ1-5
TGTGCCAGCAGCTTAGAAAACAATCAGCCCCAGCATTTT
CASSLENNQPQHF
>TRBV28|-|-|TRBJ2-7
TGTGCCAGCAGCCCGGGGGGGACAGGGCAATCCTACGAGCAGTACTTC
CASSPGGTGQSYEQYF
>TRBV30|-|-|TRBJ2-7
TGTGCCTGGAGTGTAAAGTTTCCCCCGGCCCTATCCTACGAGCAGTACTTC
CAWSVKFPPALSYEQYF
>TRBV18|TRBD1|-|TRBJ2-5
TGTGCCAGCTCTCCGGGACAGGGGAGAGGGCTGAAGACCCAGTACTTC
CASSPGQGRGLKTQYF
>TRBV7-3|-|-|TRBJ2-3
TGTGCCAGCAGCTTAACTGGGAGTCGCACAGATACGCAGTATTTT
CASSLTGSRTDTQYF
>TRBV30|TRBD1|-|TRBJ1-2
TGTGCCTGGAGGGCGGGGACAGCCAACTATGGCTACACCTTC
CAWRAGTANYGYTF
>TRBV6-5|-|-|TRBJ2-7
TGTGCCAGCAGTTACTCGACCTGGACGTACGAGCAGTACTTC
CASSYSTWTYEQYF